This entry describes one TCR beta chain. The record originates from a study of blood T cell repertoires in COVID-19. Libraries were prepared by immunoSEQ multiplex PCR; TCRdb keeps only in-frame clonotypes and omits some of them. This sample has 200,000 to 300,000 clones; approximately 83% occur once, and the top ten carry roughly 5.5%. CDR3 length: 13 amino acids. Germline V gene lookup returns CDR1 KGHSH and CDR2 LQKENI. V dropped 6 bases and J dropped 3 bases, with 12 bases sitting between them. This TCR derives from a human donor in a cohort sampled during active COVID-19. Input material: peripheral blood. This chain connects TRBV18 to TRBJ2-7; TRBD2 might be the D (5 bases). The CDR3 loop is CASSRGVNYEQYF. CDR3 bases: TGTGCCAGCTCTCGGGGAGTCAACTACGAGCAGTACTTC.